The 3 T cell receptor beta chains below come from one sample, sequenced in a study of T cell responses to AZD1222 COVID-19 vaccine (dated by TCRdb to the early 2020s). The time point label corresponds to: baseline before first vaccination. To prepare the library, the immunoSEQ multiplex PCR assay was applied. In its TCRdb copy, this immuneACCESS table keeps in-frame sequences only and misses some clones. Where compared with another copy, unresolved V genes explain less than half of these, and the others have no known cause. The sample yields 97,000 or so clones; approximately 87% were counted once. In total, the top ten clones hold less than 3.5% of the sample. The sequenced sample was peripheral blood, obtained on day 0 of AZD1222 vaccination. The receptors were gathered from an adult in good health.

The chain links TRBV30 to TRBJ2-3; TRBD2 matches at 9 bases. The V and J ends lost 4 bases and 4 bases, in that order; junction bases with no gene match: 12. Germline-derived CDR1 and CDR2 are GTSNPN and SVGIG (reference sequence). This CDR3 is built from 16 residues. The chain's CDR3 is CAWTEGLADGADTQYF. The CDR3 nucleotides are TGTGCCTGGACAGAGGGACTAGCCGACGGGGCAGATACGCAGTATTTT.

This clone was detected only a few times. V is TRBV5-4 and J is TRBJ2-4, with 10 nucleotides matching TRBD2. Germline trimming cut 3 bases from V and 4 bases from J; bases unmatched to any gene: 10. This CDR3 is 17 amino acids long. The germline V gene encodes CDR1 SGHNT and CDR2 YYREEE (reference sequence). The CDR3 protein is CASSSSSGLAVKNIQYF. CDR3 DNA sequence: TGTGCCAGCAGCTCATCCTCAGGACTAGCGGTTAAAAACATTCAGTACTTC.

A remark on this clone: The same CDR3 can be traced to other DNA sequences in this sample. The gene calls are TRBV3-1 (or the pseudogene TRBV3-2) and TRBJ1-1; D unresolved. CDR3 size: 13 residues. The germline V gene encodes CDR1 LGHDT and CDR2 YNNKEL (reference sequence). With 1 base removed from V and 1 base from J, the gap between germline ends came to 4 bases. The CDR3 coding sequence is TGTGCCAGCAGCCAAGCGGGGAACACTGAAGCTTTCTTT. Amino acid sequence: CASSQAGNTEAFF.